The 11 T cell receptor beta chains reported below all come from one sample, sequenced in a study of shared clonotypes between healthy human individuals. Repertoires were generated with immunoSEQ multiplex PCR, while TCRdb's copy carries only in-frame clones and drops some. Among some 2,000,000 clones listed, about 95% were seen once. What was sequenced was naive CD4+ T cells sorted from blood. Described subset: CD45RA+ positively selected. These receptor sequences come from a man younger than 35 in good health.

This sequence joins TRBV5-1 and TRBJ2-5; D remains unclear. This CDR3 is 14 amino acids long. Germline assignment: CDR1 SGHRS and CDR2 YFSETQ. Trimming pared 0 bases from V and 3 bases from J, leaving 9 bases between. CDR3 loop: CASSLGYRKETQYF. Here the CDR3 DNA reads TGCGCCAGCAGCTTGGGTTACCGAAAAGAGACCCAGTACTTC.

A note on this clone: Other DNA sequences from this sample encode an identical CDR3 as well. The chain links TRBV6-5 to TRBJ2-3, with D perhaps matching TRBD1 (6 bases). Germline CDR1 is MNHEY and CDR2 is SVGAGI. The CDR3 length is 15 residues. The ends were cut back, 5 bases at V and 3 bases at J, with 15 bases in the middle. The CDR3 reads CASSTPGQGTDTQYF. DNA for the CDR3: TGTGCCAGCAGTACACCGGGACAAGGTACAGATACGCAGTATTTT.

V and J are TRBV6-6 and TRBJ1-6; a possible D gene is TRBD1 (5 bases). The germline CDR1 and CDR2 sequences are MNHNY and SVGAGI (reference sequence). Deletions cut 5 bases from V and 10 bases from J, with 9 bases between. The length of the CDR3 is 12 residues. This CDR3 reads CASSQGESPLHF. The CDR3 DNA reads TGTGCCAGCAGTCAGGGAGAATCACCCCTCCACTTT.

The rearrangement links TRBV5-6 to TRBJ1-1, with TRBD1 matching over 8 bases. Germline V gene lookup returns CDR1 SGHDT and CDR2 YYEEEE. The junction had 10 bases not matched to a gene; V was cut back by 2 bases and J by 7 bases. This CDR3 contains 15 residues. Here the CDR3 reads CASSFSGGANGEAFF. The CDR3 bases are TGTGCCAGCAGCTTCTCAGGGGGCGCAAACGGTGAAGCTTTCTTT.

The chain joins TRBV5-5 to TRBJ2-7; no clear D gene. Germline V gene data show CDR1 as SGHKS and CDR2 as YYEKEE (reference sequence). V gave up 0 bases and J gave up 6 bases, with 7 bases separating them. This CDR3 contains 12 residues. In DNA form, the CDR3 reads TGTGCCAGCAGCTTGGTAGTGGGCGAGCAGTACTTC. It translates to CASSLVVGEQYF.

J is TRBJ2-3 and V is TRBV4-1, with 8 bases that match TRBD2. Trimming took 1 base from V and 5 from J; bases not matched to a gene: 8. CDR3 length equals 16 residues. CDR1 is MGHRA, CDR2 YSYEKL, per germline. The CDR3 nucleotides are TGCGCCAGCAGCCAAGGTCCAGCGGGAGTTGTAGATACGCAGTATTTT. This codes for CASSQGPAGVVDTQYF.

CDR3 in DNA: TGTGCCAGCAGCCCGACAGGGGTAAATGAAAAACTGTTTTTT. This encodes CASSPTGVNEKLFF. V is TRBV28 and J is TRBJ1-4; 8 bases are shared with TRBD1. Unmatched junction bases numbered 5, after V lost 6 bases and J lost 5 bases. The V gene's germline CDR1 is MDHEN and CDR2 SYDVKM. The CDR3 is 14 residues long.

The chain couples TRBV5-6 to TRBJ2-2; D uncertain. CDR3 length equals 17 residues. Per the germline V gene, CDR1 is SGHDT and CDR2 is YYEEEE. V gave up 1 base and J gave up 0 bases, with 13 bases separating them. CDR3 bases: TGTGCCAGCAGCTTGCTCCTGGGTTCCCCGAACACCGGGGAGCTGTTTTTT. It codes for CASSLLLGSPNTGELFF.

This rearrangement joins TRBV4-1 to TRBJ2-3, with D tentatively TRBD2 (5 bases). The germline V gene encodes CDR1 MGHRA and CDR2 YSYEKL. The V end was cut by 6 bases, the J end by 0 bases, with 13 bases between. The CDR3 is 15 amino acids. The CDR3 DNA follows: TGCGCCAGCAGTCTCCTGTGGGAGAGCACAGATACGCAGTATTTT. As protein: CASSLLWESTDTQYF.

This clone has just one count. One end of the junction varies from germline; a read error may be responsible. The J gene is TRBJ2-1, the V gene TRBV6-5; TRBD2 aligns across 9 bases. This CDR3 spans 15 amino acids. Germline values: CDR1 MNHEY, CDR2 SVGAGI. The CDR3 loop is CAGSPGLAGLGEQFF. In DNA form, the CDR3 reads TGTGCCGGCAGTCCCGGTCTAGCGGGACTCGGTGAGCAGTTCTTC.

This clone has just one count. The gene calls are TRBV27 and TRBJ1-6; D is unresolved. This CDR3 has 14 residues. V lost 6 bases and J lost 8, with 14 bases in between. The germline V gene encodes CDR1 MNHEY and CDR2 SMNVEV (reference sequence). CDR3: CASSLEDEYSPLHF. CDR3 in DNA: TGTGCCAGCAGCCTCGAGGACGAATATTCACCCCTCCACTTT.